This TCR beta chain stems from a study of T cell repertoires in cytomegalovirus infection. TCRdb itself ran the reads through MiXCR, one entry per CDR3 protein. The sample records roughly 500,000 distinct CDR3 sequences, 16% being singletons. V shed 4 bases and J 3 bases; nucleotides not matched to a gene: 9. There are 16 residues in the CDR3. Germline V gene lookup returns CDR1 MNHNY and CDR2 SVGAGI (reference sequence). This receptor was obtained from a human donor in good health (CMV status not recorded). Some clones in this sample may be carry-over from other donors' samples. This sequence joins TRBV6-6 and TRBJ2-3, with 8 bases that match TRBD1. Input material: CD8+ T cells from PBMCs. The CDR3 region has the DNA TGTGCCAGCAGTTTCCGCTCTAGGGACAGGACAGATACGCAGTATTTT. This codes for CASSFRSRDRTDTQYF.